What follows are 31 T cell receptor beta chains derived from one specimen sequenced in a study of graft-versus-host responses after intestinal transplantation. The assay was immunoSEQ multiplex PCR, and TCRdb's table has in-frame clones only and misses some. This sample has approximately 20,000 clones, with around 78% found just once. Lymphocytes (intraepithelial and lamina propria) were released by processing the graft tissue. The sequenced sample was ileum tissue, obtained 12 days after intestinal transplant. The source is a human patient who received an intestinal transplant, so some T cells may come from the graft donor.

The CDR3: CASSIVGGYEQYF. The DNA for the CDR3 is TGTGCCAGTAGTATAGTCGGGGGTTACGAGCAGTACTTC. V gene TRBV19 combines with J gene TRBJ2-7; perhaps TRBD2 as D (6 bases). Trimming pared 1 base from V and 4 bases from J, leaving 8 bases between. Germline CDR1 LNHDA, CDR2 SQIVND (reference sequence). The CDR3 sequence is 13 residues long.

The rearrangement joins TRBV11-2 to TRBJ2-5, with no clear D. This CDR3 region has 14 residues. V gave up 3 bases and J gave up 5 bases, with 13 bases separating them. Germline CDR1 reads SGHAT; CDR2 reads FQNNGV. The CDR3 is CASSFFGVGETQYF. The CDR3 DNA follows: TGTGCCAGCAGCTTTTTCGGCGTCGGGGAGACCCAGTACTTC.

V is TRBV6-5 and J is TRBJ1-1; 8 nucleotides align to TRBD1. Germline V gives CDR1 MNHEY, CDR2 SVGAGI. The CDR3 consists of 15 residues. V gave up 2 bases and J gave up 1 base; unmatched junction bases: 3. The CDR3, as DNA: TGTGCCAGCAGTTACGTACAGGGGGAGAACACTGAAGCTTTCTTT. Protein product: CASSYVQGENTEAFF.

The chain uses TRBV5-1 and TRBJ1-2; no clear D gene. CDR1 is SGHRS and CDR2 is YFSETQ in the germline V gene. The CDR3 covers 15 residues. V gave up 6 bases and J gave up 0 bases, with 15 bases separating them. For the CDR3, the DNA is TGCGCCAGCAAAGGCCAGGCAGCTCCTAACTATGGCTACACCTTC. Protein product: CASKGQAAPNYGYTF.

The chain employs TRBV5-1 and TRBJ1-2; 7 bases line up with TRBD1. Germline trimming cut 4 bases from V and 6 bases from J; bases unmatched to any gene: 9. The CDR3 is 14 amino acids. Germline V gene sequence: CDR1 SGHRS, CDR2 YFSETQ. The CDR3 coding sequence is TGCGCCAGCAGCACCACTCGACAGGGCCATGGCTACACCTTC. Translating it yields CASSTTRQGHGYTF.

This sequence joins TRBV7-2 and TRBJ1-2; tentative D call: TRBD1 (6 bases). Trimming removed 0 bases from V and 2 bases from J, with 7 bases in between. The CDR3 length is 14 residues. The germline gives CDR1 SGHTA, CDR2 FQGNSA. The CDR3 spells CASSLAQGNYGYTF. The CDR3 DNA is TGTGCCAGCAGCTTAGCACAGGGCAACTATGGCTACACCTTC.

The rearrangement joins TRBV4-2 to TRBJ2-5, with 9 bases matching TRBD2. The CDR3 length is 15 residues. J was trimmed by 2 bases and V by 1 base; bases with no gene match: 2. The germline gives CDR1 LGHNA, CDR2 YNFKEQ. The CDR3 reads CASSQGTSVQETQYF. The CDR3, as DNA: TGTGCCAGCAGCCAAGGGACTAGCGTACAAGAGACCCAGTACTTC.

The chain couples TRBV5-5 to TRBJ2-5; TRBD2 matches at 9 bases. J was trimmed by 4 bases and V by 2 bases; bases with no gene match: 6. CDR1 is SGHKS and CDR2 is YYEKEE in the germline V gene (reference sequence). This CDR3 spans 15 amino acids. The chain's CDR3 is CASSFGGGASETQYF. The CDR3 DNA reads as TGTGCCAGCAGCTTTGGCGGGGGGGCGTCAGAGACCCAGTACTTC.

The gene calls are TRBV5-8 and TRBJ1-1; 9 bases are a match to TRBD1. Trimming at V came to 4 bases and at J to 3 bases, leaving 4 bases not matched to a gene. The germline V gene has CDR1 SGHTS and CDR2 YDEGEE. The CDR3 spans 14 residues. CDR3 loop: CASSDRGWDTEAFF. CDR3 DNA sequence: TGTGCCAGCAGCGACAGGGGGTGGGACACTGAAGCTTTCTTT. Looking up the rest from reference TRBV5-8 and TRBJ1-1 gives the full variable domain: EAGVTQSPTHLIKTRGQQATLRCSPISGHTSVYWYQQALGLGLQFLLWYDEGEERNRGNFPPRFSGRQFPNYSSELNVNALELEDSALYLCASSDRGWDTEAFFGQGTRLTVV.

This clone was observed once. V usage is TRBV7-9 and J usage is TRBJ2-7; 13 nucleotides match TRBD2. CDR1 is SEHNR and CDR2 is FQNEAQ in the germline V gene (reference sequence). V shed 5 bases and J 4 bases; nucleotides not matched to a gene: 5. This CDR3 has 15 amino acids. The CDR3 DNA reads as TGTGCCAGCAGCCCCGGGACTAGCGGGGAGTACGAGCAGTACTTC. It yields the protein CASSPGTSGEYEQYF.

The CDR3 region has the DNA TGTGCCAGCAGCTCGCGGACACCTCAGGATTATGGCTACACCTTC. Translated, it gives CASSSRTPQDYGYTF. This chain joins TRBV11-2 and TRBJ1-2; the D gene is possibly TRBD1 (5 bases). This CDR3 is built from 15 residues. Germline V gene data show CDR1 as SGHAT and CDR2 as FQNNGV. The V end lost 4 bases, the J end lost 5 bases, and 17 bases lay between the germline ends.

The V call is TRBV2, the J call TRBJ2-7, with 7 positions matching TRBD1. The V and J ends lost 3 bases and 0 bases, in that order; junction bases with no gene match: 8. Germline CDR1 is SNHLY and CDR2 is FYNNEI. CDR3 size: 16 residues. The CDR3 DNA reads as TGTGCCAGCAGTGATCCGACAGGGATAAGCTCCTACGAGCAGTACTTC. It yields the protein CASSDPTGISSYEQYF.

The gene calls are TRBV18 and TRBJ1-5; TRBD1 matches at 8 bases. The ends lost 3 bases at V and 6 bases at J; junction bases unmatched: 7. This CDR3 has 15 residues. The germline V gene has CDR1 KGHSH and CDR2 LQKENI. The CDR3 DNA is TGTGCCAGCTCACCCCAGACAGGGGAGGGTCAGCCCCAGCATTTT. Translated: CASSPQTGEGQPQHF.

By sample share, this clone is medium-sized (0.01 to 0.1%). The chain recombines TRBV13 with TRBJ2-7; 9 positions agree with TRBD1. V lost 5 bases and J lost 0; bases outside the gene matches: 2. The CDR3 has 14 residues. Germline V gene data show CDR1 as PRHDT and CDR2 as FYEKMQ (reference sequence). Here the CDR3 reads CASSAQGASYEQYF. The CDR3 DNA follows: TGTGCCAGCAGCGCACAGGGGGCCTCCTACGAGCAGTACTTC. The full variable domain, with the rest looked up from reference TRBV13 and TRBJ2-7, is AAGVIQSPRHLIKEKRETATLKCYPIPRHDTVYWYQQGPGQDPQFLISFYEKMQSDKGSIPDRFSAQQFSDYHSELNMSSLELGDSALYFCASSAQGASYEQYFGPGTRLTVT.

V and J are TRBV29-1 and TRBJ1-2, with unresolved D. Trimming removed 3 bases at V and 4 bases at J, with 12 bases between. Germline CDR1 SQVTM, CDR2 ANQGSEA. There are 13 residues in the CDR3. The CDR3 DNA reads TGCAGCGTTGATTTGGCGGATGGCTATGGCTACACCTTC. It yields the protein CSVDLADGYGYTF.

The chain couples TRBV11-2 to TRBJ1-2, with 8 bases aligning to TRBD1. This CDR3 contains 14 residues. V gave up 1 base and J gave up 5 bases; unmatched junction bases: 3. Germline V gives CDR1 SGHAT, CDR2 FQNNGV. The CDR3 bases are TGTGCCAGCAGCTTAGGGACAGGGTGGTATGGCTACACCTTC. It codes for CASSLGTGWYGYTF. Looking up the rest from reference TRBV11-2 and TRBJ1-2 gives the full variable domain: EAGVAQSPRYKIIEKRQSVAFWCNPISGHATLYWYQQILGQGPKLLIQFQNNGVVDDSQLPKDRFSAERLKGVDSTLKIQPAKLEDSAVYLCASSLGTGWYGYTFGSGTRLTVV.

V usage is TRBV9 and J usage is TRBJ2-1; 7 bases map to TRBD2. Losses at the gene ends were 0 bases for V and 4 bases for J; bases not matched to a gene: 1. The CDR3 consists of 14 residues. CDR1 and CDR2 (germline): SGDLS, YYNGEE. The CDR3 spells CASSVGRGYNEQFF. CDR3 nucleotides: TGTGCCAGCAGCGTAGGGCGGGGGTACAATGAGCAGTTCTTC.

The chain is built from TRBV28 and TRBJ1-1, with D possibly TRBD1 on 5 matching bases. V was trimmed by 5 bases and J by 6 bases, leaving 10 bases between them. CDR1 MDHEN and CDR2 SYDVKM come from the germline V gene. The CDR3 has 12 amino acids. CDR3 residues: CASSRQIPEAFF. In nucleotides, the CDR3 is TGTGCCAGCAGTAGACAGATCCCTGAAGCTTTCTTT.

This clone was seen a handful of times. This chain connects TRBV6-1 to TRBJ2-7; D gene ambiguous. The length of the CDR3 is 11 residues. CDR1 is MNHNS and CDR2 is SASEGT in the germline V gene. Trimming removed 10 bases at V and 4 bases at J, with 11 bases between. As DNA, the CDR3 is TGTGCCACCCTCCCCCCTTACGAGCAGTACTTC. It codes for CATLPPYEQYF.

V usage is TRBV2 and J usage is TRBJ2-1; a weak D match, TRBD1 (6 bases). CDR3 length equals 13 residues. The V gene lost 9 bases and the J gene lost 6 bases, with 15 bases spanning the gap. Per the germline V gene, CDR1 is SNHLY and CDR2 is FYNNEI. CDR3 residues: CASDQGHLNEQFF. CDR3 sequence (DNA): TGTGCCAGTGACCAGGGACACCTCAATGAGCAGTTCTTC.

About this clone: This sample also contains other DNA sequences that code for the same CDR3. V and J are TRBV6-5 and TRBJ1-3; D not certain. With 5 bases removed from V and 4 bases from J, the gap between germline ends came to 6 bases. Germline values: CDR1 MNHEY, CDR2 SVGAGI. The CDR3 has 12 residues. In DNA form, the CDR3 reads TGTGCCAGCAGTCCGGAGGGAAACACCATATATTTT. As protein: CASSPEGNTIYF.

The chain links TRBV18 to TRBJ2-1; 8 bases match TRBD2. The CDR3 consists of 16 residues. Germline V lookup: CDR1 KGHSH, CDR2 LQKENI. V gave up 8 bases and J gave up 0 bases; unmatched junction bases: 9. CDR3 nucleotides: TGTGCCAGCACCACCTTAGCGGGGAGCTCCTACAATGAGCAGTTCTTC. This codes for CASTTLAGSSYNEQFF.

This clone was detected a few times. V gene TRBV9 combines with J gene TRBJ1-1; 8 bases map to TRBD1. The J segment lost 4 bases and the V segment lost 0 bases, leaving 5 bases of the junction unmatched. The CDR3 totals 15 residues. Germline loops: CDR1 SGDLS, CDR2 YYNGEE. The CDR3 spells CASSVATGGGTEAFF. The CDR3, as DNA: TGTGCCAGCAGCGTAGCTACAGGGGGGGGCACTGAAGCTTTCTTT.

The chain joins TRBV5-8 to TRBJ2-2, with TRBD1 matching 7 bases. Looked up from germline, CDR1 is SGHTS and CDR2 is YDEGEE. V gave up 4 bases and J gave up 8 bases; unmatched junction bases: 11. The CDR3 extends over 15 amino acids. CDR3 region: CASSPSDRVKGELFF. The CDR3 DNA reads TGTGCCAGCAGCCCATCCGACAGGGTTAAGGGGGAGCTGTTTTTT. The complete variable domain, with remaining parts taken from reference TRBV5-8 and TRBJ2-2, reads EAGVTQSPTHLIKTRGQQATLRCSPISGHTSVYWYQQALGLGLQFLLWYDEGEERNRGNFPPRFSGRQFPNYSSELNVNALELEDSALYLCASSPSDRVKGELFFGEGSRLTVL.

The V gene is TRBV21-1, the J gene TRBJ2-6; TRBD1 reflects the table's D call only, with no check against the DNA. TRBV21-1 is a known pseudogene. The CDR3 spans 17 residues. CDR3 loop: CASSKKGTGSGANVLTF. CDR3 sequence (DNA): TGTGCCAGCAGCAAAAAGGGGACAGGTTCCGGGGCCAACGTCCTGACTTTC.

The J gene is TRBJ1-1, the V gene TRBV9; tentatively, D is TRBD1 (5 bases). Between the trimmed V and J ends, which lost 0 bases and 7 bases, there was a span of 19 bases. From germline, CDR1 is SGDLS and CDR2 YYNGEE. The CDR3 has 16 amino acids. CDR3 sequence: CASSVGAGPGWSEAFF. The CDR3 DNA sequence: TGTGCCAGCAGCGTAGGTGCGGGACCAGGGTGGAGTGAAGCTTTCTTT.

The chain combines TRBV6-5 with TRBJ2-7, with D possibly matching TRBD1 (6 bases). The CDR3 covers 13 residues. V lost 9 bases, J lost 2 bases, and 14 bases lay in between. From germline, CDR1 is MNHEY and CDR2 SVGAGI. The CDR3 reads CARQRDTTYEQYF. CDR3 bases: TGTGCCAGACAACGGGACACCACCTACGAGCAGTACTTC.

This clone appeared a few times. This chain connects TRBV6-1 to TRBJ2-3, with 8 bases matching TRBD1. The trim removed 4 bases at V and 4 bases at J, leaving 10 bases unmatched. CDR3 size: 16 residues. The germline V gene has CDR1 MNHNS and CDR2 SASEGT. The CDR3 DNA is TGTGCCAGCAGTGTCAGACAGGGGTCGCGGGCAGATACGCAGTATTTT. Translated: CASSVRQGSRADTQYF.

The chain joins TRBV27 to TRBJ2-2; D possibly corresponds to TRBD1 (6 bases). Trimming left V 10 bases short and J 0 bases short, with 15 bases between. CDR3 length equals 15 residues. Germline V gene sequence: CDR1 MNHEY, CDR2 SMNVEV (reference sequence). In DNA form, the CDR3 reads TGTGCCAAGAACCGGGACAAATCGAACACCGGGGAGCTGTTTTTT. This translates into CAKNRDKSNTGELFF.

As regards this clone: A junction boundary mismatches the germline segment, possibly from a read error. The V call is TRBV18, the J call TRBJ2-5, with TRBD1 matching over 10 bases. The CDR3 is 17 amino acids. Germline values: CDR1 KGHSH, CDR2 LQKENI. CDR3 nucleotides: TGTGCCAGCTCCCCACGACAGGGGGCCCCTTACCAAGAGACCCAGTACTTC. Residues: CASSPRQGAPYQETQYF.

CDR3 sequence: CASSASSGGAAYNEQFF. In DNA form, the CDR3 reads TGTGCCAGCAGCGCCTCTAGCGGGGGGGCCGCCTACAATGAGCAGTTCTTC. The chain has TRBV5-4 and TRBJ2-1; 12 bases align to TRBD2. The germline V gene has CDR1 SGHNT and CDR2 YYREEE (reference sequence). The CDR3 totals 17 residues. V lost 4 bases, J lost 2 bases, and 7 bases stayed unmatched.